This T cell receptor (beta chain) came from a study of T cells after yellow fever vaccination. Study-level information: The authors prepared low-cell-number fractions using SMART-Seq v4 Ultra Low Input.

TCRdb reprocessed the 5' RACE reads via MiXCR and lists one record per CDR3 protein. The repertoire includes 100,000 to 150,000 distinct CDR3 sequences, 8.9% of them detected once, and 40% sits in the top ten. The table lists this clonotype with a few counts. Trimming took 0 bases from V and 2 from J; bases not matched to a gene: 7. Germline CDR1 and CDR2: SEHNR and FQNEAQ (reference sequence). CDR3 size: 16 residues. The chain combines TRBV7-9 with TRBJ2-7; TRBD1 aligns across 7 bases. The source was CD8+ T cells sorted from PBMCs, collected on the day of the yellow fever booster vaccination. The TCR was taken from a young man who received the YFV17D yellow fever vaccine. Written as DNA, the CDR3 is TGTGCCAGCAGCTTAGCGCTTGGGACAGCAGCCTACGAGCAGTACTTC. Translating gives CASSLALGTAAYEQYF.